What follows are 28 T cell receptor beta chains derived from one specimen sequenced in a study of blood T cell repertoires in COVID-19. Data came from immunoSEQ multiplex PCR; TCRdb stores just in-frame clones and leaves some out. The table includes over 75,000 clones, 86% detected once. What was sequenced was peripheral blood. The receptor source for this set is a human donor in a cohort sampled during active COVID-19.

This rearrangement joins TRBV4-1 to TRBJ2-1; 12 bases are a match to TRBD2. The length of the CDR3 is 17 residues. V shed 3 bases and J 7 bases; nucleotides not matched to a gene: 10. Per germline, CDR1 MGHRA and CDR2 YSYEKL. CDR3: CASSQGASGRAGNEQFF. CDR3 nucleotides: TGCGCCAGCAGCCAGGGAGCTAGCGGGAGGGCCGGGAATGAGCAGTTCTTC.

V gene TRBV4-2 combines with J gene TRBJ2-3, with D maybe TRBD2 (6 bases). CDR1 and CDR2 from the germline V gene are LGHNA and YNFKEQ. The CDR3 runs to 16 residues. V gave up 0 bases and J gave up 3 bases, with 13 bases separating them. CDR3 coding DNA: TGTGCCAGCAGCCAAGAACCAGCGGGTGGGACAGATACGCAGTATTTT. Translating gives CASSQEPAGGTDTQYF.

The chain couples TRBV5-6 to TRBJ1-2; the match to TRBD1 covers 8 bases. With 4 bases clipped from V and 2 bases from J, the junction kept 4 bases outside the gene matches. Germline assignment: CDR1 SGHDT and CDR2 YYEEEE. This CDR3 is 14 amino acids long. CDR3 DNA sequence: TGTGCCAGCAGCGGACGACAGGGGAACTATGGCTACACCTTC. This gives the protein CASSGRQGNYGYTF.

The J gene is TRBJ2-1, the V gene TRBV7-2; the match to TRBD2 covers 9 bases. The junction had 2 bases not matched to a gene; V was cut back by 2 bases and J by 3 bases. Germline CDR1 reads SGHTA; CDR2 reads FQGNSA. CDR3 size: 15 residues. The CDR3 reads CASSLLAGNYNEQFF. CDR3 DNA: TGTGCCAGCAGCTTACTAGCGGGGAACTACAATGAGCAGTTCTTC.

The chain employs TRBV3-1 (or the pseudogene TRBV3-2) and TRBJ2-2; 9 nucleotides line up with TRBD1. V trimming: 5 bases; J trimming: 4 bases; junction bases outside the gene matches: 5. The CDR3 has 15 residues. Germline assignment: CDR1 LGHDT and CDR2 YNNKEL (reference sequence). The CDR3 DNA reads TGTGCCAGCAGCAATACAGGGGGCGGCACCGGGGAGCTGTTTTTT. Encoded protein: CASSNTGGGTGELFF.

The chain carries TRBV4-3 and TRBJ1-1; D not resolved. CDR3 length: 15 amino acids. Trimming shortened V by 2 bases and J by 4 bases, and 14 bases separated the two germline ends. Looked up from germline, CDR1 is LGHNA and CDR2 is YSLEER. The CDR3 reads CASSQRLSSGTEAFF. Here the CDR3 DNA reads TGCGCCAGCAGCCAACGGCTATCGTCGGGCACTGAAGCTTTCTTT.

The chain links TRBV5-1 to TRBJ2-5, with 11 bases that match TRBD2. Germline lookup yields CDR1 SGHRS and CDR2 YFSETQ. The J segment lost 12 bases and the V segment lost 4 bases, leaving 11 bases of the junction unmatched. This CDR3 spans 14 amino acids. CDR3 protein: CASSQTSGSPQKYF. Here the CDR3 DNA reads TGCGCCAGCAGCCAAACTAGCGGGAGCCCCCAGAAGTACTTC.

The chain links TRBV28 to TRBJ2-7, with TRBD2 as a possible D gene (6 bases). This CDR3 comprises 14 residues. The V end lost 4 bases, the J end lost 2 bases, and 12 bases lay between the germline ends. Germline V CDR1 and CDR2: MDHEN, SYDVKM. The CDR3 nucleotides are TGTGCCAGCAGTTACCAGCGGGTTACCTACGAGCAGTACTTC. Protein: CASSYQRVTYEQYF. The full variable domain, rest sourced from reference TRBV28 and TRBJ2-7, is DVKVTQSSRYLVKRTGEKVFLECVQDMDHENMFWYRQDPGLGLRLIYFSYDVKMKEKGDIPEGYSVSREKKERFSLILESASTNQTSMYLCASSYQRVTYEQYFGPGTRLTVT.

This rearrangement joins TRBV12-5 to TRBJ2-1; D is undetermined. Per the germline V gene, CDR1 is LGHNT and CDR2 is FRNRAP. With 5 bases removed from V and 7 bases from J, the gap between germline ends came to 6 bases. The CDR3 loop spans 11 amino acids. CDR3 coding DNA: TGTGCTAGTGGTCCTTCGAATGAGCAGTTCTTC. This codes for CASGPSNEQFF.

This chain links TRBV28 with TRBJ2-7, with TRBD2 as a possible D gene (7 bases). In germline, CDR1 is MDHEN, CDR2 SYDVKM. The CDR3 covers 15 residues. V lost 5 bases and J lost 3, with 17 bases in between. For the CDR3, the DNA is TGTGCCAGCAGTCCCCGGGGGCCGGGGGGCTACGAGCAGTACTTC. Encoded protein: CASSPRGPGGYEQYF.

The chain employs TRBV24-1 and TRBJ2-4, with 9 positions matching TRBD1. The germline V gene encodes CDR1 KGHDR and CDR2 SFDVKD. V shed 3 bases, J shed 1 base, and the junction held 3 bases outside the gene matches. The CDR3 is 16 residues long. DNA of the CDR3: TGTGCCACCAGTGATCGGGACAGGGTGGCCAAAAACATTCAGTACTTC. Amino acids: CATSDRDRVAKNIQYF.

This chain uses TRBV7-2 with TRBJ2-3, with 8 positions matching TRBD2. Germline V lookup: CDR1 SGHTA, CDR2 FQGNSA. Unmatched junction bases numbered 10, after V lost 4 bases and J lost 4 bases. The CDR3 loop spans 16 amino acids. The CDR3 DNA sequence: TGTGCCAGCAGCTCCAGGAGCGGGAGTTTTGCAGATACGCAGTATTTT. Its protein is CASSSRSGSFADTQYF.

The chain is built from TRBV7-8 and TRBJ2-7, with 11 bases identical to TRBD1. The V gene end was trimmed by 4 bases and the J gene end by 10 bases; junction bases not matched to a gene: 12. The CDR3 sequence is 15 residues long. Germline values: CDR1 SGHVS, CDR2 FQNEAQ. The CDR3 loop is CASSSVASGTGGQYF. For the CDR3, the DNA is TGTGCCAGCAGCTCCGTCGCGTCCGGGACAGGGGGACAGTACTTC.

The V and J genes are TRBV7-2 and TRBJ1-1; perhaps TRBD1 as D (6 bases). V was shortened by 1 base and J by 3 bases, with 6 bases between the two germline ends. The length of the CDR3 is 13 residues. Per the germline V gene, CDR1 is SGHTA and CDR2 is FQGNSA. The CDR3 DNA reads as TGTGCCAGCAGCTTAGACAGGGACACTGAAGCTTTCTTT. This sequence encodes CASSLDRDTEAFF. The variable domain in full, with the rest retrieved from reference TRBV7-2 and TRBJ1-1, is GAGVSQSPSNKVTEKGKDVELRCDPISGHTALYWYRQSLGQGLEFLIYFQGNSAPDKSGLPSDRFSAERTGGSVSTLTIQRTQQEDSAVYLCASSLDRDTEAFFGQGTRLTVV.

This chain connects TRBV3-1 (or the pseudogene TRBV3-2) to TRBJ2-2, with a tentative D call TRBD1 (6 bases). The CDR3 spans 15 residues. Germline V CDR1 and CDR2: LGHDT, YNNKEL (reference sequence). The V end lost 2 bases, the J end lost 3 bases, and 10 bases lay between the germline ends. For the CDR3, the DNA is TGTGCCAGCAGCCAATTGGACAGTGACACCGGGGAGCTGTTTTTT. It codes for CASSQLDSDTGELFF.

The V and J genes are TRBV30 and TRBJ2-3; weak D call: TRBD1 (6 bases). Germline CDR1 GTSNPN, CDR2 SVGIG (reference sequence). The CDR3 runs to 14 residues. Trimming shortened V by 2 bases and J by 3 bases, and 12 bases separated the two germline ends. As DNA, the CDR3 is TGTGCCTGGAGTATGGGGGCCGAGACAGATACGCAGTATTTT. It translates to CAWSMGAETDTQYF.

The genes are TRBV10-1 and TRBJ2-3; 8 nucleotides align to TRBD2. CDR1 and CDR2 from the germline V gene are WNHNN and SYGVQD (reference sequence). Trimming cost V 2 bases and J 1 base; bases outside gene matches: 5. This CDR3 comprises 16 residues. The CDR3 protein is CASSEHPGLGTDTQYF. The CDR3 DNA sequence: TGCGCCAGCAGTGAGCACCCGGGACTAGGCACAGATACGCAGTATTTT.

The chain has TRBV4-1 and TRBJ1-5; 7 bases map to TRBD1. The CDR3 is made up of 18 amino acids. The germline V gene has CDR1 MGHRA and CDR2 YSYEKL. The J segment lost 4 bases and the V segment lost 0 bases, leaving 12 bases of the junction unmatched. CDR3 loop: CASSQDGTRDSYNQPQHF. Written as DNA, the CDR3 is TGCGCCAGCAGCCAAGATGGGACCCGGGACAGTTATAATCAGCCCCAGCATTTT.

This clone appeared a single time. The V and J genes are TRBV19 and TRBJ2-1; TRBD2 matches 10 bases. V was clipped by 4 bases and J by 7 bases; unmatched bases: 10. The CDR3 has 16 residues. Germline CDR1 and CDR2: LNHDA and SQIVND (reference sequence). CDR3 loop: CASSTPASGRGNEQFF. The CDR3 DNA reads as TGTGCCAGTAGTACTCCGGCTAGCGGGAGAGGTAATGAGCAGTTCTTC.

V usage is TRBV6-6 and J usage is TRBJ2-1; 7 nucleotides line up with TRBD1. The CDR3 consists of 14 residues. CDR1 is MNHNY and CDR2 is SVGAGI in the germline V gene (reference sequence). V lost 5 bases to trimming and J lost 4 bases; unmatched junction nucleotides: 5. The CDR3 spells CASSTGTAYNEQFF. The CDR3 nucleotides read TGTGCCAGCAGTACAGGGACAGCTTACAATGAGCAGTTCTTC.

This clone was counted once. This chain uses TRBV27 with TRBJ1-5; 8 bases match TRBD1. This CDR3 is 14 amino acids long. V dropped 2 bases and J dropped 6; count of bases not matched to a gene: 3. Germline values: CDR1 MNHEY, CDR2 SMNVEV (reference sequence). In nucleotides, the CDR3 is TGTGCCAGCAGTTTAGGCACAGGGGGTCAGCCCCAGCATTTT. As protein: CASSLGTGGQPQHF.

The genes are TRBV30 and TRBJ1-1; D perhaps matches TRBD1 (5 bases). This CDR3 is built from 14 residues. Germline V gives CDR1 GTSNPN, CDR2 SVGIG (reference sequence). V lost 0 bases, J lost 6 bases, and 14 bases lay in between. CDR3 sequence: CAWSVASTAPEAFF. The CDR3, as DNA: TGTGCCTGGAGTGTAGCCTCGACAGCCCCTGAAGCTTTCTTT.

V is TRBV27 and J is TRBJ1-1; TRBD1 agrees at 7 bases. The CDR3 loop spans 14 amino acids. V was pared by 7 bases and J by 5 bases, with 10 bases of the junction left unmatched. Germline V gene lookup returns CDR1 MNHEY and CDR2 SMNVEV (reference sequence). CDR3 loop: CASKGQEWRTEAFF. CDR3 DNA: TGTGCCAGCAAAGGACAGGAATGGAGAACTGAAGCTTTCTTT.

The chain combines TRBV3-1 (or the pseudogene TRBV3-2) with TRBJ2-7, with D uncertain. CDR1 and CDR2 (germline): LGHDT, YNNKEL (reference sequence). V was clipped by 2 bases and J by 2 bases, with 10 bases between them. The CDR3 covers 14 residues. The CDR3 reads CASSQQVYTYEQYF. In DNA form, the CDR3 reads TGTGCCAGCAGCCAACAGGTCTATACCTACGAGCAGTACTTC.

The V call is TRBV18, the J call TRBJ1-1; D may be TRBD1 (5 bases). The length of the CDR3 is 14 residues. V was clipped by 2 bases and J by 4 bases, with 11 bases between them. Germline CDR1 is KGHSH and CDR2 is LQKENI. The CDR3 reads CASSPAGGTTEAFF. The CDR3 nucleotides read TGTGCCAGCTCACCAGCTGGAGGGACCACTGAAGCTTTCTTT.

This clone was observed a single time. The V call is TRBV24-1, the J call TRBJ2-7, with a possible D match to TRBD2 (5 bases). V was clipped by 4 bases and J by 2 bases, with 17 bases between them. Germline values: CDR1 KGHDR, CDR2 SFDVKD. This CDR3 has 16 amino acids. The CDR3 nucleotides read TGTGCCACCAGTGAGAGGGTAACCTTTCCCACCTACGAGCAGTACTTC. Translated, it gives CATSERVTFPTYEQYF.

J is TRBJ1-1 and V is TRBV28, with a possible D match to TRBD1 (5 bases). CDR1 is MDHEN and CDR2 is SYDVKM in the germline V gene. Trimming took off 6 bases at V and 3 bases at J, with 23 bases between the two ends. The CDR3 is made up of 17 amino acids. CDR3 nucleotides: TGTGCCAGCAGAGGAGGGACCGGGACGGGGTTATACACTGAAGCTTTCTTT. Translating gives CASRGGTGTGLYTEAFF.

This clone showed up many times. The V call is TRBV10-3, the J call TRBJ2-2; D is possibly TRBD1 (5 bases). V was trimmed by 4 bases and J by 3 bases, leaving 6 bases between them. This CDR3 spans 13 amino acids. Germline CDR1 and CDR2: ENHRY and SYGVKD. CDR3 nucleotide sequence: TGTGCCATCAGTGTGACAGACACCGGGGAGCTGTTTTTT. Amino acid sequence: CAISVTDTGELFF.